This passage covers 28 T cell receptor beta chains from one sample sequenced in a study of technical replicates of blood from a few donors (dated by TCRdb to 2017 to 2019). Library preparation employed the immunoSEQ multiplex PCR assay. Here the immuneACCESS table is served through TCRdb, limited to in-frame sequences with V and J called. Missing clones are a known gap in these copies; in checked studies unresolved V genes cover under half, and the rest lacks a known reason. The sample contains 76,000 or so clones, over 75% of them found a single time. The ten largest clones capture around 0.24% of the sample. Sequenced material: T cells isolated from PBMCs. The receptor set was obtained from a human donor in good health.

V gene TRBV7-9 combines with J gene TRBJ2-3, with a possible D match to TRBD1 (5 bases). Germline V gives CDR1 SEHNR, CDR2 FQNEAQ (reference sequence). CDR3 length: 16 amino acids. Trimming took off 0 bases at V and 2 bases at J, with 12 bases between the two ends. DNA of the CDR3: TGTGCCAGCAGCTTAGCTCCGACAGCTTTCACAGATACGCAGTATTTT. Translating gives CASSLAPTAFTDTQYF.

V and J are TRBV6-1 and TRBJ2-7; no reliable D call. V shed 10 bases and J shed 0 bases, with 10 bases lying between them. This CDR3 has 12 residues. CDR1 and CDR2 from the germline V gene are MNHNS and SASEGT. The CDR3 DNA reads TGTGCCATTACTCTGAACTCCTACGAGCAGTACTTC. Amino acids: CAITLNSYEQYF.

The table lists this clone with a count of one. This chain joins TRBV10-3 and TRBJ2-3; TRBD2 agrees at 7 bases. The V segment lost 4 bases and the J segment 4 bases; nucleotides outside the gene matches: 2. Germline-derived CDR1 and CDR2 are ENHRY and SYGVKD. The CDR3 loop spans 13 amino acids. The CDR3 region is CAISASGSDTQYF. The CDR3 DNA reads as TGTGCCATCAGTGCTAGCGGCTCAGATACGCAGTATTTT.

The V call is TRBV6-6, the J call TRBJ2-5; 7 nucleotides agree with TRBD1. V trimming: 6 bases; J trimming: 4 bases; junction bases outside the gene matches: 5. The CDR3 runs 13 residues. CDR1 is MNHNY, CDR2 SVGAGI, per germline (reference sequence). This CDR3 reads CASRRQGRETQYF. The CDR3 DNA is TGTGCCAGCAGACGACAGGGTCGAGAGACCCAGTACTTC.

J is TRBJ2-5 and V is TRBV6-5; 11 bases fit TRBD2. CDR1 and CDR2 (germline): MNHEY, SVGAGI. V was pared by 7 bases and J by 9 bases, with 7 bases of the junction left unmatched. The CDR3 totals 13 residues. The CDR3: CASKGLAGGPQYF. In DNA form, the CDR3 reads TGTGCCAGCAAGGGGCTAGCGGGGGGCCCCCAGTACTTC.

This clone was observed once. The rearrangement joins TRBV11-2 to TRBJ1-3; D unresolved. The CDR3 contains 17 residues. The V end lost 1 base, the J end lost 3 bases, and 16 bases lay between the germline ends. Per the germline V gene, CDR1 is SGHAT and CDR2 is FQNNGV. DNA of the CDR3: TGTGCCAGCAGCTTAGGCGAGCCTAGCCTCTTTGGAAACACCATATATTTT. This sequence encodes CASSLGEPSLFGNTIYF.

The rearrangement joins TRBV5-6 to TRBJ2-3; 11 positions agree with TRBD2. With V trimmed by 4 bases and J by 6 bases, 19 bases remained unmatched. This CDR3 spans 19 amino acids. Germline V lookup: CDR1 SGHDT, CDR2 YYEEEE. DNA for the CDR3: TGTGCCAGCAGCCTCCTCGGGACAGCTACTAGCGGGAGCGGGGATACGCAGTATTTT. Protein: CASSLLGTATSGSGDTQYF.

This chain links TRBV6-1 with TRBJ1-1; D remains unclear. The CDR3 has 15 residues. Trimming pared 4 bases from V and 3 bases from J, leaving 15 bases between. The germline gives CDR1 MNHNS, CDR2 SASEGT. The CDR3 DNA is TGTGCCAGCAGTGCATCGAGAGGGTGGGACACTGAAGCTTTCTTT. It is translated as CASSASRGWDTEAFF.

The V gene is TRBV9, the J gene TRBJ2-7; TRBD2 agrees at 8 bases. Per germline, CDR1 SGDLS and CDR2 YYNGEE. Trimming took 4 bases from V and 6 from J; bases not matched to a gene: 12. The CDR3 is made up of 15 amino acids. The CDR3 is CASSPTPGTSGEQYF. The CDR3 DNA reads as TGTGCCAGCAGCCCGACCCCCGGGACTAGTGGCGAGCAGTACTTC.

V and J are TRBV7-4 and TRBJ1-1, with TRBD1 as a possible D gene (5 bases). The CDR3 runs 17 residues. Trimming removed 3 bases at V and 3 bases at J, with 20 bases between. Germline V gives CDR1 SGHVT, CDR2 SQSDAQ. The CDR3 DNA reads as TGTGCCAGCAGCTTGGTCGGACACCCGTGGGGGGACACTGAAGCTTTCTTT. Protein product: CASSLVGHPWGDTEAFF. Using reference TRBV7-4 and TRBJ1-1 for the parts outside the CDR3, the full variable domain is GAGVSQSPRYKVAKRGRDVALRCDSISGHVTLYWYRQTLGQGSEVLTYSQSDAQRDKSGRPSGRFSAERPERSVSTLKIQRTEQGDSAVYLCASSLVGHPWGDTEAFFGQGTRLTVV.

The table lists this clone with a few counts. This sequence joins TRBV11-2 and TRBJ1-1; D is ambiguous. The CDR3 covers 16 residues. CDR1 is SGHAT, CDR2 FQNNGV, per germline. The V and J ends lost 8 bases and 0 bases respectively, with 19 bases between them. The CDR3 DNA sequence: TGTGCCAGCCGGAGCTTAGTCGGGGTGATGAACACTGAAGCTTTCTTT. Translation: CASRSLVGVMNTEAFF.

The chain links TRBV29-1 to TRBJ2-1; D may be TRBD1 (5 bases). CDR1 and CDR2 (germline): SQVTM, ANQGSEA. CDR3 size: 16 residues. The V and J ends lost 0 bases and 9 bases respectively, with 21 bases between them. CDR3 sequence reads: CSVEDLHGAWGAEQFF. In nucleotides, the CDR3 is TGCAGCGTTGAAGATCTTCATGGGGCTTGGGGCGCTGAGCAGTTCTTC.

V and J are TRBV7-9 and TRBJ2-7, with a possible D match to TRBD1 (5 bases). This CDR3 has 12 residues. V shed 4 bases and J shed 3 bases, with 7 bases lying between them. Germline lookup yields CDR1 SEHNR and CDR2 FQNEAQ (reference sequence). As DNA, the CDR3 is TGTGCCAGCAGCTCGACAGACTACGAGCAGTACTTC. This sequence encodes CASSSTDYEQYF.

The genes are TRBV28 and TRBJ1-2; 10 bases are shared with TRBD1. There are 17 residues in the CDR3. V lost 5 bases to trimming and J lost 4 bases; unmatched junction nucleotides: 13. The germline gives CDR1 MDHEN, CDR2 SYDVKM. CDR3 protein: CASSPHPGQGEGYGYTF. CDR3 coding DNA: TGTGCCAGCAGTCCACATCCTGGACAGGGGGAGGGCTATGGCTACACCTTC.

The rearrangement links TRBV5-7 to TRBJ1-5, with D possibly being TRBD1 (5 bases). TRBV5-7 is recorded as an ORF, its role being uncertain. Trimming removed 4 bases from V and 6 bases from J, with 11 bases in between. The CDR3 is made up of 13 amino acids. The CDR3 DNA reads TGTGCCAGCAGCGCCCCCCAGGGTCAGCCCCAGCATTTT. It yields the protein CASSAPQGQPQHF.

The chain is built from TRBV7-9 and TRBJ1-1, with D uncertain. Trimming shortened V by 2 bases and J by 0 bases, and 4 bases separated the two germline ends. Germline V gene sequence: CDR1 SEHNR, CDR2 FQNEAQ (reference sequence). CDR3 length: 13 amino acids. The CDR3, as DNA: TGTGCCAGCAGCTTACACTTGAACACTGAAGCTTTCTTT. Amino acid sequence: CASSLHLNTEAFF.

The chain couples TRBV5-1 to TRBJ2-3; a weak D match, TRBD2 (6 bases). Germline CDR1 is SGHRS and CDR2 is YFSETQ. V lost 0 bases to trimming and J lost 2 bases, with 13 bases between them. This CDR3 comprises 16 residues. DNA of the CDR3: TGCGCCAGCAGCTTGGAGGCGGGAATTTCCACAGATACGCAGTATTTT. It is translated as CASSLEAGISTDTQYF. Full variable domain (remainder filled in from reference TRBV5-1 and TRBJ2-3): KAGVTQTPRYLIKTRGQQVTLSCSPISGHRSVSWYQQTPGQGLQFLFEYFSETQRNKGNFPGRFSGRQFSNSRSEMNVSTLELGDSALYLCASSLEAGISTDTQYFGPGTRLTVL.

The chain is built from TRBV27 and TRBJ1-2; possible D gene TRBD1, 5 bases. The CDR3 spans 15 residues. The germline V gene encodes CDR1 MNHEY and CDR2 SMNVEV (reference sequence). V lost 5 bases and J 7 bases, leaving 20 bases between the germline ends. The CDR3: CASSPSRQTLGGYTF. CDR3 DNA sequence: TGTGCCAGCAGTCCGAGTCGACAGACCCTAGGTGGCTACACCTTC.

J is TRBJ1-1 and V is TRBV6-1; TRBD1 is a possible D gene (6 bases). This CDR3 has 14 residues. V gave up 3 bases and J gave up 4 bases, with 12 bases separating them. Germline loops: CDR1 MNHNS, CDR2 SASEGT. For the CDR3, the DNA is TGTGCCAGCAGTGATCGAACAGGGTTCACTGAAGCTTTCTTT. As protein: CASSDRTGFTEAFF.

The chain recombines TRBV10-3 with TRBJ2-2, with TRBD2 matching 12 bases. Trimming cost V 4 bases and J 0 bases; bases outside gene matches: 9. The CDR3 spans 19 residues. Germline V lookup: CDR1 ENHRY, CDR2 SYGVKD. The CDR3 DNA reads TGTGCCATCAGTGGCTTCAGTCTAGCGGGGGGGCCGAACACCGGGGAGCTGTTTTTT. The encoded protein is CAISGFSLAGGPNTGELFF.

The DNA for the CDR3 is TGCGCCAGCAGCCGGGGACAGGGGGGCGGAAACACCATATATTTT. Protein: CASSRGQGGGNTIYF. The chain recombines TRBV5-1 with TRBJ1-3; TRBD1 matches 11 bases. CDR3 length equals 15 residues. Germline V gene lookup returns CDR1 SGHRS and CDR2 YFSETQ. Unmatched junction bases numbered 4, after V lost 4 bases and J lost 4 bases.

This clone was detected only a few times. V is TRBV4-1 and J is TRBJ1-1, with D perhaps TRBD1 (6 bases). The V and J ends lost 0 bases and 3 bases respectively, with 11 bases between them. The CDR3 contains 15 residues. The germline V gene encodes CDR1 MGHRA and CDR2 YSYEKL. CDR3: CASSQEIGGYTEAFF. CDR3 bases: TGCGCCAGCAGCCAAGAAATAGGGGGATACACTGAAGCTTTCTTT.

The rearrangement uses TRBV28 and TRBJ2-1; 10 nucleotides agree with TRBD2. After removal of 4 bases from V and 0 bases from J, the junction contained 3 bases not matched to a gene. This CDR3 is built from 16 residues. Germline V CDR1 and CDR2: MDHEN, SYDVKM. The CDR3 protein is CASSSSGRSSYNEQFF. CDR3 bases: TGTGCCAGCAGTTCTAGCGGGAGAAGCTCCTACAATGAGCAGTTCTTC.

J is TRBJ2-1 and V is TRBV10-3; 13 bases are a match to TRBD2. CDR3 length: 16 residues. The germline V gene has CDR1 ENHRY and CDR2 SYGVKD. With 3 bases clipped from V and 4 bases from J, the junction kept 3 bases outside the gene matches. The CDR3 DNA is TGTGCCATCAGTGAAAGACTAGCGGGGGGTTACAATGAGCAGTTCTTC. Its translation is CAISERLAGGYNEQFF.

Written as DNA, the CDR3 is TGTGCCAGCAGTTTCAGTTGGCGGGACTTACCGGGGAAAGAGACCCAGTACTTC. This codes for CASSFSWRDLPGKETQYF. The J gene is TRBJ2-5, the V gene TRBV27; a possible D gene is TRBD2 (6 bases). CDR1 MNHEY and CDR2 SMNVEV come from the germline V gene (reference sequence). The V gene lost 3 bases and the J gene lost 3 bases, with 23 bases spanning the gap. CDR3 length equals 18 residues.

This clone has more than one count but fewer than ten. The DNA of the CDR3 is TGTGCCAGCAGCTTTCAGGGTTCGGGAAACACCATATATTTT. It yields the protein CASSFQGSGNTIYF. The chain couples TRBV5-4 to TRBJ1-3, with a tentative D call TRBD1 (5 bases). V lost 2 bases and J 4 bases, leaving 10 bases between the germline ends. The germline gives CDR1 SGHNT, CDR2 YYREEE (reference sequence). This CDR3 contains 14 residues.

V gene TRBV6-5 combines with J gene TRBJ2-7, with 7 bases identical to TRBD1. V shed 10 bases, J shed 4 bases, and the junction held 4 bases outside the gene matches. This CDR3 has 11 residues. The germline V gene has CDR1 MNHEY and CDR2 SVGAGI. In DNA form, the CDR3 reads TGTGCCACCGTACAGGGGTACGAGCAGTACTTC. It specifies CATVQGYEQYF.

This sequence joins TRBV19 and TRBJ2-1, with D tentatively TRBD1 (5 bases). The CDR3 extends over 18 amino acids. From germline, CDR1 is LNHDA and CDR2 SQIVND (reference sequence). V was pared by 2 bases and J by 7 bases, with 24 bases between. The CDR3 loop is CASSIKRSAGIVINEQFF. CDR3 bases: TGTGCCAGTAGTATAAAGCGATCCGCAGGGATTGTGATTAATGAGCAGTTCTTC.